This is a list of T cell receptor beta chains from one sample in a study of beta chain features in type 1 diabetes. Here immunoSEQ multiplex PCR was the method, and the copy in TCRdb shows in-frame clones only, minus some. The sample records about 360,000 clones, around an eighth being singletons. Input material: naive CD4+ T cells from blood. These receptors all stem from a man aged 18 to 29 in good health. Each CDR3 is given with its conserved first and last residue. Fields, in order: clone size, J gene, V gene, D gene, CDR3 DNA, CDR3 protein. The D gene is left open where the match is weak. Some rows have no size entry. The others give once, few or many, or a class for an expanded clone.

>few|TRBJ2-5|TRBV28|TRBD1
TGTGCCAGCAGTTTTGCAGGGGGTTTGCAAGAGACCCAGTACTTC
CASSFAGGLQETQYF
>NA|TRBJ1-2|TRBV20-1|NA
TGCAGTGCTATCCCTGAGTGGGGCTACACCTTC
CSAIPEWGYTF
>NA|TRBJ1-1|TRBV30|NA
TGTGCCTGGAGCTCGACTATGAACACTGAAGCTTTCTTT
CAWSSTMNTEAFF
>NA|TRBJ1-4|TRBV21-1|NA
TGTGCCAGGCGACGGGTTAATGAAAAACTGTTTTTT
CARRRVNEKLFF
>NA|TRBJ2-5|TRBV10-3|NA
TGTGCCATCAGTGATACTGAGACCCAGTACTTC
CAISDTETQYF
>few|TRBJ2-7|TRBV28|NA
TGTGCCAGCAGTTCGGTAGACGAGCAGTACTTC
CASSSVDEQYF
>NA|TRBJ2-1|TRBV19|NA
TGTGCCAGTGGGTGGGCATCCTACAATGAGCAGTTCTTC
CASGWASYNEQFF
>few|TRBJ1-2|TRBV5-4|NA
TGTGCCAGCAGCCGGCCAGGGACATATCCGGGGTATGGCTACACCTTC
CASSRPGTYPGYGYTF
>NA|TRBJ2-3|TRBV7-9|TRBD2
TGTGCCAGCAGCTCCCCGGGACTAGCGGGGCTAACTAGCACAGATACGCAGTATTTT
CASSSPGLAGLTSTDTQYF
>few|TRBJ2-7|TRBV16|TRBD1
TGTGCCAGCAGCCCTTGGGACAGCCCGTACGAGCAGTACTTC
CASSPWDSPYEQYF
>NA|TRBJ2-7|TRBV5-1|NA
TGCGCCAGCAGCTTGGGCCGGGGTTCCTACGAGCAGTACTTC
CASSLGRGSYEQYF
>few|TRBJ2-7|TRBV18|NA
TGTGCCAGCTCACGTAACAGGGAATCCTACGAGCAGTACTTC
CASSRNRESYEQYF
>few|TRBJ2-3|TRBV4-3|TRBD1
TGCGCCAGCAGCTTGACAGGGCGGTCGGTAGATACGCAGTATTTT
CASSLTGRSVDTQYF
>few|TRBJ2-7|TRBV28|NA
TGTGCCAGCAGTTTCCCGGGTTCGCGCGAGCAGTACTTC
CASSFPGSREQYF
>NA|TRBJ1-6|TRBV2|TRBD1
TGTGCCAGCAGTGCGCCCCCAGGGGGGAATTCACCCCTCCACTTT
CASSAPPGGNSPLHF
>NA|TRBJ2-1|TRBV7-3|TRBD2
TGTGCCAGCAGCTTAGAGGTAGCGGGGGGTCGGAATGAGCAGTTCTTC
CASSLEVAGGRNEQFF
>few|TRBJ1-2|TRBV7-2|TRBD1
TGTGCCAGCAGCCCCCAGACAGGGGGCCCGCTTGACGCCTATGGCTACACCTTC
CASSPQTGGPLDAYGYTF
>NA|TRBJ1-1|TRBV13|NA
TGTGCCAGCAGCTTAAGGACTCCCCTCACTGAAGCTTTCTTT
CASSLRTPLTEAFF
>NA|TRBJ2-7|TRBV5-1|TRBD1
TGCGCCAGCAGCGCTAAAACAGGGGGCGCGGAGCAGTACTTC
CASSAKTGGAEQYF
>NA|TRBJ1-2|TRBV5-1|TRBD1
TGCGCCAGCAGCTTCAACGCAGGGGGCGATGGCTACACCTTC
CASSFNAGGDGYTF
>NA|TRBJ2-3|TRBV25-1|NA
TGTGCCAGCAGTAAAAGGGAGACAGGCCCAGATACGCAGTATTTT
CASSKRETGPDTQYF
>few|TRBJ2-1|TRBV4-3|NA
TGCGCCAGCAGCTACTACGGACTGTCGGTGACTCGGAAACCAAATGAGCAGTTCTTC
CASSYYGLSVTRKPNEQFF
>NA|TRBJ2-2|TRBV30|NA
TGTGCCTGGGACACAACGAACACCGGGGAGCTGTTTTTT
CAWDTTNTGELFF
>NA|TRBJ1-2|TRBV6-6|TRBD1
TGTGCCAGCAGTTACCGGACAGGGTATGGCTACACCTTC
CASSYRTGYGYTF
>few|TRBJ2-1|TRBV19|NA
TGTGCCAGTAGACGGGACACCTACAATGAGCAGTTCTTC
CASRRDTYNEQFF
>NA|TRBJ1-6|TRBV28|NA
TGTGCCAGCAGTTTTGGGGGCCGGATCGGGTCCCTCCACTTT
CASSFGGRIGSLHF
>few|TRBJ2-5|TRBV6-6|TRBD2
TGTGCCAGCAGTCCTCGGACTAGTGGGCAAGAGACCCAGTACTTC
CASSPRTSGQETQYF
>NA|TRBJ1-1|TRBV7-2|NA
TGTGCCAGCAGCTTAGTGGGCCCCTCGGCTTTCTTT
CASSLVGPSAFF
>few|TRBJ2-2|TRBV9|NA
TGTGCCAGCAGCGTAGAGGGACGGGACTTGAACACCGGGGAGCTGTTTTTT
CASSVEGRDLNTGELFF
>NA|TRBJ2-1|TRBV28|TRBD1
TGTGCCAGCAGGAGCCAGGGGGCGACTCGGAATGAGCAGTTCTTC
CASRSQGATRNEQFF
>few|TRBJ1-1|TRBV19|NA
TGTGCCAGTAGTAAAACGACAGGAGTGAACACTGAAGCTTTCTTT
CASSKTTGVNTEAFF
>NA|TRBJ2-5|TRBV5-1|NA
TGCGCCAGCAGCCCCGGAGGGCTAGCAGGCGAGACCCAGTACTTC
CASSPGGLAGETQYF
>few|TRBJ1-2|TRBV19|NA
TGTGCCAGTAGACCGACGCGGCCCAACTATGGCTACACCTTC
CASRPTRPNYGYTF